This is a list of T cell receptor beta chains from one sample in a study of blood T cell repertoires in COVID-19. The protocol was immunoSEQ multiplex PCR, while the TCRdb copy is restricted to in-frame clones and leaves out a portion. The sample shows 60,000 to 75,000 clones, over 70% of them seen only once. The source material was peripheral blood. These receptors all stem from a man in his fifties or sixties with active COVID-19. CDR3s include the opening cysteine and the closing phenylalanine or tryptophan. A D gene is named only where the DNA matches it firmly. Size tells how often a clone was seen (once, few, many) or the class of an expanded clone, and some rows leave it out.

V gene	J gene	clone size	CDR3 length	D gene	CDR3 protein	CDR3 DNA
TRBV11-2	TRBJ2-2	-	14	-	CASSLIQNTGELFF	TGTGCCAGCAGCTTAATACAGAACACCGGGGAGCTGTTTTTT
TRBV6-2/TRBV6-3	TRBJ1-2	-	16	TRBD1	CASSKRGQLPNYGYTF	TGTGCCAGCAGCAAAAGGGGACAGCTCCCTAACTATGGCTACACCTTC
TRBV13	TRBJ1-6	-	14	-	CASSAREANSPLHF	TGTGCCAGCAGCGCTCGGGAGGCGAATTCACCCCTCCACTTT
TRBV19	TRBJ1-4	-	13	-	CASSRNRNEKLFF	TGTGCCAGTAGTAGGAACAGGAATGAAAAACTGTTTTTT
TRBV5-6	TRBJ2-5	-	14	-	CASSYSGQQETQYF	TGTGCCAGCAGCTACTCAGGACAGCAGGAGACCCAGTACTTC
TRBV5-6	TRBJ2-2	many	15	-	CASSPRQARAWELFF	TGTGCCAGCAGCCCTAGACAGGCTAGGGCCTGGGAGCTGTTTTTT
TRBV19	TRBJ2-1	-	14	TRBD2	CASSGLAAAREQFF	TGTGCCAGTAGTGGACTAGCGGCAGCCCGTGAGCAGTTCTTC
TRBV7-8	TRBJ1-4	-	14	TRBD1	CASSLRTGVEKLFF	TGTGCCAGCAGCCTCCGGACAGGGGTGGAAAAACTGTTTTTT
TRBV6-5	TRBJ1-2	-	15	TRBD1	CASRADRGVSYGYTF	TGTGCCAGCAGAGCTGACAGGGGGGTTTCCTATGGCTACACCTTC
TRBV28	TRBJ2-1	-	16	-	CASSFTGTRGMNEQFF	TGTGCCAGCAGTTTCACCGGGACCCGGGGGATGAATGAGCAGTTCTTC
TRBV7-9	TRBJ2-1	-	15	-	CASSFVEASYNEQFF	TGTGCCAGCAGCTTTGTAGAGGCCTCCTACAATGAGCAGTTCTTC
TRBV15	TRBJ2-4	-	14	-	CATDTGIAKNIQYF	TGTGCCACCGACACGGGGATAGCCAAAAACATTCAGTACTTC
TRBV9	TRBJ2-1	-	15	TRBD2	CASSQTSGPANEQFF	TGTGCCAGCAGCCAGACTAGCGGGCCCGCCAATGAGCAGTTCTTC
TRBV6-6	TRBJ1-5	many	15	TRBD1	CASSYLKGGPEPQHF	TGTGCCAGCAGTTATCTTAAAGGGGGCCCGGAGCCCCAGCATTTT
TRBV7-6	TRBJ1-6	-	16	-	CASSSGGTGRGSPLHF	TGTGCCAGCAGCTCAGGCGGCACAGGTCGCGGTTCACCCCTCCACTTT
TRBV6-6	TRBJ1-4	-	14	-	CASSYSGGREKLFF	TGTGCCAGCAGTTACTCCGGGGGTCGGGAAAAACTGTTTTTT
TRBV6-5	TRBJ1-1	-	13	-	CASRLIMVTEAFF	TGTGCCAGCAGACTCATAATGGTAACTGAAGCTTTCTTT
TRBV28	TRBJ1-2	many	16	TRBD1	CASTRDRGRYGYGYTF	TGTGCCAGTACCAGGGACAGGGGGAGGTACGGCTATGGCTACACCTTC
TRBV9	TRBJ2-5	-	15	TRBD2	CASSPRGSGRESQYF	TGTGCCAGCAGCCCCCGCGGTAGCGGGAGGGAGTCCCAGTACTTC
TRBV28	TRBJ2-1	-	12	TRBD2	CASSFGTSSQFF	TGTGCCAGCAGTTTTGGGACTAGCTCGCAGTTCTTC
TRBV30	TRBJ1-5	-	15	TRBD1	CAWSGGQASNQPQHF	TGTGCCTGGAGTGGGGGACAGGCGAGCAATCAGCCCCAGCATTTT
TRBV24-1	TRBJ2-7	-	16	-	CATSDTYRVPPYEQYF	TGTGCCACCAGTGACACCTATCGCGTACCCCCCTACGAGCAGTACTTC
TRBV30	TRBJ1-2	-	13	-	CAEDRPRGRGYTF	TGTGCCGAAGACAGGCCTCGAGGACGTGGCTACACCTTC
TRBV25-1	TRBJ1-1	-	14	TRBD1	CASRETGGRTEAFF	TGTGCCAGCAGGGAGACAGGGGGGAGGACTGAAGCTTTCTTT
TRBV6-5	TRBJ2-7	-	14	-	CASSYYTGTYEQYF	TGTGCCAGCAGTTACTACACAGGCACATACGAGCAGTACTTC
TRBV27	TRBJ2-6	-	21	-	CASSPPRTAFDYRSGANVLTF	TGTGCCAGCAGTCCCCCCCGGACAGCTTTTGACTACCGCTCTGGGGCCAACGTCCTGACTTTC
TRBV5-8	TRBJ1-2	once	16	-	CASSLRSQGIDYGYTF	TGTGCCAGCAGCTTGCGTAGCCAGGGAATCGACTATGGCTACACCTTC
TRBV27	TRBJ1-2	once	15	TRBD1	CASSTTSGTGYGYTF	TGTGCCAGCAGTACTACCTCCGGGACAGGGTATGGCTACACCTTC
TRBV18	TRBJ1-4	-	14	TRBD1	CASSPGQTDEKLFF	TGTGCCAGCTCACCGGGACAGACCGATGAAAAACTGTTTTTT
TRBV9	TRBJ2-2	once	14	TRBD1	CASSVAGGFGELFF	TGTGCCAGCAGCGTGGCAGGGGGCTTCGGGGAGCTGTTTTTT
TRBV15	TRBJ2-2	-	13	TRBD1	CATAGQGAGELFF	TGTGCCACCGCGGGACAGGGGGCCGGGGAGCTGTTTTTT
TRBV28	TRBJ2-7	-	14	TRBD2	CASSLLAGAWEQYF	TGTGCCAGCAGTTTATTAGCGGGAGCTTGGGAGCAGTACTTC
TRBV6-6	TRBJ2-1	-	14	-	CASSYDPGGYEQFF	TGTGCCAGCAGTTATGACCCGGGGGGCTATGAGCAGTTCTTC
TRBV6-5	TRBJ1-1	once	14	-	CASSDSGKNTEAFF	TGTGCCAGCAGTGACTCCGGGAAGAACACTGAAGCTTTCTTT
TRBV4-3	TRBJ2-3	-	15	TRBD1	CASSQGRGTADTQYF	TGCGCCAGCAGCCAAGGCAGGGGGACGGCGGATACGCAGTATTTT